Listed here are 10 T cell receptor beta chains from one sample, sequenced in a study of radiotherapy plus CTLA-4 blockade in lung cancer. Assay: immunoSEQ multiplex PCR; the TCRdb copy retains only in-frame clones and omits some. The sample has about 110,000 clones; around 84% are singletons. The sample consisted of peripheral blood, taken from a patient treated with radiotherapy plus ipilimumab. The receptors were gathered from a human donor with non-small cell lung cancer that progressed on radiotherapy plus ipilimumab. Some clones in this sample may be carry-over from other donors' samples.

This chain connects TRBV2 to TRBJ2-3; 10 bases match TRBD2. Trimming took 3 bases from V and 2 from J; bases not matched to a gene: 8. The CDR3 loop spans 17 amino acids. Germline CDR1 is SNHLY and CDR2 is FYNNEI. CDR3 coding DNA: TGTGCCAGCAGTGAGTTCCTAGCGGGGGCCGCCACAGATACGCAGTATTTT. Its translation: CASSEFLAGAATDTQYF.

The rearrangement links TRBV5-1 to TRBJ2-7; no reliable D call. The V gene lost 0 bases and the J gene lost 5 bases, with 18 bases spanning the gap. The CDR3 has 16 residues. Germline values: CDR1 SGHRS, CDR2 YFSETQ. For the CDR3, the DNA is TGCGCCAGCAGCTTGGCCGATGCCCTAGGCGGAAACGAGCAGTACTTC. Translating it yields CASSLADALGGNEQYF. Drawing the rest from reference TRBV5-1 and TRBJ2-7, the complete variable domain is KAGVTQTPRYLIKTRGQQVTLSCSPISGHRSVSWYQQTPGQGLQFLFEYFSETQRNKGNFPGRFSGRQFSNSRSEMNVSTLELGDSALYLCASSLADALGGNEQYFGPGTRLTVT.

The rearrangement uses TRBV19 and TRBJ1-2; D unclear. Germline CDR1 and CDR2: LNHDA and SQIVND (reference sequence). The CDR3 sequence is 14 residues long. Trimming took off 3 bases at V and 4 bases at J, with 12 bases between the two ends. The CDR3 DNA follows: TGTGCCAGTAGTATCCCAAGTATTCTCTATGGCTACACCTTC. Amino acids: CASSIPSILYGYTF.

The chain joins TRBV10-3 to TRBJ1-1; maybe TRBD1 (6 bases). The CDR3 is 13 residues long. Per germline, CDR1 ENHRY and CDR2 SYGVKD. The V end was cut by 3 bases, the J end by 5 bases, with 10 bases between. CDR3 in DNA: TGTGCCATCAGTGATCAACAGGGAACTGAAGCTTTCTTT. Protein sequence: CAISDQQGTEAFF.

V gene TRBV7-2 combines with J gene TRBJ1-2; no firm D call. This CDR3 has 13 residues. CDR1 and CDR2 (germline): SGHTA, FQGNSA. V was pared by 5 bases and J by 5 bases, with 12 bases between. The chain's CDR3 is CASSQQPGYGYTF. As DNA, the CDR3 is TGTGCCAGCAGCCAACAACCGGGGTATGGCTACACCTTC.

This clone showed up just a few times. The rearrangement joins TRBV4-1 to TRBJ1-1; maybe TRBD1 (5 bases). The ends were cut back, 3 bases at V and 4 bases at J, with 12 bases in the middle. Per germline, CDR1 MGHRA and CDR2 YSYEKL. CDR3 length: 14 amino acids. DNA of the CDR3: TGCGCCAGCAGCCAGGGGAAGGGGTTCACTGAAGCTTTCTTT. Translating gives CASSQGKGFTEAFF.

The chain links TRBV6-1 to TRBJ1-2, with a weak D call TRBD1 (5 bases). This CDR3 has 14 amino acids. Per germline, CDR1 MNHNS and CDR2 SASEGT. V was trimmed by 2 bases and J by 4 bases, leaving 11 bases between them. DNA of the CDR3: TGTGCCAGCAGTGAACTTACAGGTCCCTATGGCTACACCTTC. It codes for CASSELTGPYGYTF.

This clone was seen more than once but under ten times. CDR3 nucleotide sequence: TGTGCCAGCAGTTACTATTGGACAAGACAAGAGACCCAGTACTTC. Translating it yields CASSYYWTRQETQYF. The chain couples TRBV6-5 to TRBJ2-5, with D possibly being TRBD1 (5 bases). The V gene's germline CDR1 is MNHEY and CDR2 SVGAGI. V was pared by 1 base and J by 2 bases, with 11 bases between. The length of the CDR3 is 15 residues.

The rearrangement links TRBV10-3 to TRBJ2-1, with TRBD1 identical over 7 bases. Germline loops: CDR1 ENHRY, CDR2 SYGVKD. The CDR3 totals 14 residues. Trimming removed 2 bases from V and 3 bases from J; junction bases left unmatched: 1. CDR3 coding DNA: TGTGCCATCAGTGAGGACAGGGTCTACAATGAGCAGTTCTTC. It codes for CAISEDRVYNEQFF.

Here the CDR3 reads CASSLAPGGGRTDTQYF. CDR3 DNA sequence: TGCGCCAGCAGCTTGGCCCCCGGGGGGGGGCGGACAGATACGCAGTATTTT. The rearrangement uses TRBV5-1 and TRBJ2-3; 8 nucleotides agree with TRBD2. CDR3 length: 17 amino acids. Germline CDR1 SGHRS, CDR2 YFSETQ. J lost 3 bases, V lost 0 bases, and 9 bases had no gene match.